Listed below are T cell receptor beta chains from one sample, sequenced in a study of OX40 agonist ivuxolimab in advanced cancers. Data came from immunoSEQ multiplex PCR; TCRdb stores just in-frame clones and leaves some out. Of tens of thousands of clones in the sample, about 90% are singletons; the top ten hold roughly 15%. This material consisted of CD4+ or CD8+ T cells sorted from blood, taken in a trial of the OX40 agonist ivuxolimab. These receptors all come from an adult with an advanced solid tumor such as melanoma, head and neck, liver or kidney cancer. The CDR3 runs from the conserved cysteine through the conserved F or W. D genes are given only for firm matches.

D gene,CDR3 length,J gene,V gene,CDR3 DNA,CDR3 protein
TRBD1,13,TRBJ2-3,TRBV6-6,TGTGCCAGCAGGGACAGGGGAACAGATACGCAGTATTTT,CASRDRGTDTQYF
NA,14,TRBJ1-5,TRBV6-6,TGTGCCAGCAGTTTTAGACCGGGCAATCAGCCCCAGCATTTT,CASSFRPGNQPQHF
NA,14,TRBJ1-3,TRBV9,TGTGCCAGCACCACCGGGACATATGGAAACACCATATATTTT,CASTTGTYGNTIYF
NA,14,TRBJ2-7,TRBV6-5,TGTGCCAGCAGTTGGTCAGTCCGTTCCTACGAGCAGTACTTC,CASSWSVRSYEQYF
TRBD1,15,TRBJ2-5,TRBV27,TGTGCCAGCAGTCCGGACAGGGGGCTGGGAGAGACCCAGTACTTC,CASSPDRGLGETQYF
TRBD2,13,TRBJ2-1,TRBV19,TGTGCCAGTAGTCCTAGCGGGCTCAATGAGCAGTTCTTC,CASSPSGLNEQFF
NA,15,TRBJ2-1,TRBV9,TGTGCCAGCAGCGTAGAGGAGCTAGGATACAATGAGCAGTTCTTC,CASSVEELGYNEQFF
TRBD1,16,TRBJ2-2,TRBV7-3,TGTGCCAGCAGCAGACCGGGACAGGGTCCCACCGGGGAGCTGTTTTTT,CASSRPGQGPTGELFF
NA,16,TRBJ2-7,TRBV21-1,TGTGCCAGCAGCAAAGCGGAGGGGGAGGGCGCCTACGAGCAGTACTTC,CASSKAEGEGAYEQYF
NA,16,TRBJ2-1,TRBV19,TGTGCCAGTAGTCGAACCGGGCCCCAAACAGGGAATGAGCAGTTCTTC,CASSRTGPQTGNEQFF
TRBD2,15,TRBJ2-7,TRBV28,TGTGCCAGCAATCCTAATAGCGGGAGGACGAACGAGCAGTACTTC,CASNPNSGRTNEQYF
TRBD2,15,TRBJ2-1,TRBV4-3,TGCGCCAGCAGCCCGGGAGTAGCGGGAGCCGTTGAGCAGTTCTTC,CASSPGVAGAVEQFF
NA,13,TRBJ1-5,TRBV19,TGTGCCAGTAGTATGTACACCCATCAGCCCCAGCATTTT,CASSMYTHQPQHF
NA,11,TRBJ2-3,TRBV25-1,TGTGCCAGCAGTGGCTCATTTAAGGAGTATTTT,CASSGSFKEYF
NA,13,TRBJ1-1,TRBV5-6,TGTGCCAGCACCCCGGGATGGAGGACTGAAGCTTTCTTT,CASTPGWRTEAFF